The clone carrying this TCR beta chain appeared once. What it recognizes is unknown. What was amplified from RNA transcripts were TCR beta CDR3 regions. In the first-round RT-PCR of the TCR CDR3, the HTBI primer set was used. One entry per CDR3 protein results from TCRdb running MiXCR on the multiplex PCR reads. The repertoire has 350,000 to 450,000 distinct CDR3 sequences, over 12% of them found once; the top ten carry approximately 27%. The sample originates from a study of T cells in Graves' hyperthyroidism and ophthalmopathy. In the study overall: Before any treatment, at initial diagnosis, peripheral blood was collected.

In the ophthalmopathy cohort, Clinical Activity Score was at least 3, NOSPECS grade at least 4, and duration under 3 months. The ends were cut back, 6 bases at V and 2 bases at J, with 14 bases in the middle. There are 14 residues in the CDR3. Germline CDR1 reads MDHEN; CDR2 reads SYDVKM. General study findings and limits: In the analysis, a 13 V-J model separated ophthalmopathy from stable hyperthyroidism.

The gene calls are TRBV28 and TRBJ2-7, with D tentatively TRBD1 or TRBD2 (5 bases each). The sequence was collected from a man in his fifties with Graves' ophthalmopathy. The sample taken for sequencing was blood. CDR3 DNA sequence: TGTGCCAGCAGACTCCGGGACGGACCCTACGAGCAGTACTTC. As protein: CASRLRDGPYEQYF. The full variable domain, its missing parts supplied by reference TRBV28 and TRBJ2-7, is DVKVTQSSRYLVKRTGEKVFLECVQDMDHENMFWYRQDPGLGLRLIYFSYDVKMKEKGDIPEGYSVSREKKERFSLILESASTNQTSMYLCASRLRDGPYEQYFGPGTRLTVT.